One sample yielded the 5 T cell receptor beta chains listed below, sequenced in a study of T cell changes during pregnancy in multiple sclerosis. Profiling relied on immunoSEQ multiplex PCR, and the TCRdb table lists in-frame clones only, not all of them. The sample has roughly 40,000 clones, approximately 94% seen once. The sequenced sample was peripheral blood, obtained in the third trimester of pregnancy. These receptors were obtained from a female donor with multiple sclerosis, enrolled in a pregnancy study.

On this clone: One junction end disagrees with the germline gene, perhaps due to a read error. J is TRBJ2-1 and V is TRBV11-2; D perhaps matches TRBD2 (6 bases). This CDR3 spans 16 amino acids. CDR1 SGHAT and CDR2 FQNNGV come from the germline V gene. CDR3 amino acids: CAGSLTGVGSYNEQFF. CDR3 nucleotide sequence: TGTGCCGGCAGCTTAACGGGGGTGGGCTCCTACAATGAGCAGTTCTTC.

V and J are TRBV9 and TRBJ2-7; TRBD2 matches at 7 bases. Germline V CDR1 and CDR2: SGDLS, YYNGEE. The CDR3 spans 15 residues. With V trimmed by 0 bases and J by 2 bases, 5 bases remained unmatched. The CDR3 region has the DNA TGTGCCAGCAGCGTAGCCGGGAGGCCGACCTACGAGCAGTACTTC. Translation: CASSVAGRPTYEQYF.

This chain uses TRBV2 with TRBJ2-1, with a weak D call TRBD2 (7 bases). V was trimmed by 7 bases and J by 5 bases, leaving 18 bases between them. The CDR3 sequence is 15 residues long. The germline gives CDR1 SNHLY, CDR2 FYNNEI. The CDR3 coding sequence is TGTGCCAGCATCAAAGGGCAGGGGAGGGACAATGAGCAGTTCTTC. Protein product: CASIKGQGRDNEQFF.

The chain combines TRBV4-3 with TRBJ2-7, with 7 bases that match TRBD1. The V gene end was trimmed by 1 base and the J gene end by 0 bases; junction bases not matched to a gene: 12. Germline CDR1 LGHNA, CDR2 YSLEER. The CDR3 contains 18 residues. The CDR3, as DNA: TGCGCCAGCAGCCAAGTAAGGGACAGCGACTTCTCCTCCTACGAGCAGTACTTC. Amino acids: CASSQVRDSDFSSYEQYF.

This chain joins TRBV6-1 and TRBJ2-7; 10 positions agree with TRBD2. Germline V gene data show CDR1 as MNHNS and CDR2 as SASEGT. The V and J ends lost 4 bases and 3 bases, in that order; junction bases with no gene match: 6. This CDR3 contains 15 residues. The CDR3 reads CASSALAGSLYEQYF. The DNA of the CDR3 is TGTGCCAGCAGTGCACTAGCGGGAAGCCTCTACGAGCAGTACTTC.